Given below is one TCR beta chain in context. What it binds is unknown. If no ophthalmopathy progression occurred within 18 months, Graves' hyperthyroidism was stable. Each 10 ml fresh peripheral blood draw supplied the PBMCs. RNA transcripts served as the template for amplifying TCR beta CDR3 regions. TCR CDR3 underwent first-round RT-PCR with the HTBI primer set. TCRdb used MiXCR to reprocess the multiplex PCR reads, holding one entry per CDR3 protein. The table shows about 500,000 distinct CDR3 sequences, with approximately 15% occurring only once. This entry is derived from a study of T cells in Graves' hyperthyroidism and ophthalmopathy. Study at large: Specimen type is peripheral blood, collected at initial diagnosis prior to any treatment.

General study results and limits: In the analysis, a 13 V-J model separated ophthalmopathy from stable hyperthyroidism.

The sample taken for sequencing was blood. This receptor was taken from a woman younger than 35 with Graves' hyperthyroidism.

The CDR3 is CASNSGGYTF. CDR3 coding DNA: TGTGCCAGCAACTCAGGTGGCTACACCTTC. The chain recombines TRBV28 with TRBJ1-2; no definite D call. Germline V gene lookup returns CDR1 MDHEN and CDR2 SYDVKM. The CDR3 extends over 10 amino acids. Trimming shortened V by 7 bases and J by 7 bases, and 7 bases separated the two germline ends.